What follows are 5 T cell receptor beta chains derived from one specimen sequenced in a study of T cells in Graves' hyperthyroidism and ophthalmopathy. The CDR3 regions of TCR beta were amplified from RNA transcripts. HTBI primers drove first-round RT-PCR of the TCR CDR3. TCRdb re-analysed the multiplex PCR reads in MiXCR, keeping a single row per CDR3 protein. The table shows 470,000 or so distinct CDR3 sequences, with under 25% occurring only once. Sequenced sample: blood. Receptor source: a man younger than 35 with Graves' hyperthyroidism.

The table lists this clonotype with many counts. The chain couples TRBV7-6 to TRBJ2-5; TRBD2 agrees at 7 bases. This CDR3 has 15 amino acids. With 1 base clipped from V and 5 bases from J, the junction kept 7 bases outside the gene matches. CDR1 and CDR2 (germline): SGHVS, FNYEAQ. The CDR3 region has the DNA TGTGCCAGCAGCTTAGAAGCGGGAAGAGTGGAGACCCAGTACTTC. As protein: CASSLEAGRVETQYF.

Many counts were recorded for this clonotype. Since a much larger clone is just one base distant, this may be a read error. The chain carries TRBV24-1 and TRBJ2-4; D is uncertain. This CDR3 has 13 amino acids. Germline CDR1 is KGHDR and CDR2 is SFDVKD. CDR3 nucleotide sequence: TGTGCCACCAGTGACGGTCTCAAAAACATTAAGTACTTC. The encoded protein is CATSDGLKNIKYF.

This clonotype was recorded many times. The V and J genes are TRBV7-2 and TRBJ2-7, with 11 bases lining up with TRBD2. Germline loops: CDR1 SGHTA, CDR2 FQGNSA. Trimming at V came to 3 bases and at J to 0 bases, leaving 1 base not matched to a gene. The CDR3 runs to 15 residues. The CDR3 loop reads CASSFSGGASYEQYF. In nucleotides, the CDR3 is TGTGCCAGCAGCTTTAGCGGGGGGGCCTCCTACGAGCAGTACTTC.

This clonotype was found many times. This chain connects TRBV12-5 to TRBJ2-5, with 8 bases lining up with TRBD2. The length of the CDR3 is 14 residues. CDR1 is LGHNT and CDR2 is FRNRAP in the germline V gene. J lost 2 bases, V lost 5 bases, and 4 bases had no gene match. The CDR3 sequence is CASGPGLAQETQYF. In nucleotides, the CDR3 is TGTGCTAGTGGTCCAGGACTAGCACAAGAGACCCAGTACTTC. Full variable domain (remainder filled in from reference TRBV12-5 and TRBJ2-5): DARVTQTPRHKVTEMGQEVTMRCQPILGHNTVFWYRQTMMQGLELLAYFRNRAPLDDSGMPKDRFSAEMPDATLATLKIQPSEPRDSAVYFCASGPGLAQETQYFGPGTRLLVL.

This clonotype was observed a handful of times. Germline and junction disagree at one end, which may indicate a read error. Here the CDR3 reads CASSPTGNTGELLF. The CDR3 bases are TGCGCCAGCAGCCCTACAGGGAACACCGGGGAGCTGTTGTTT. The chain has TRBV5-1 and TRBJ2-2, with D perhaps TRBD1 (6 bases). Germline assignment: CDR1 SGHRS and CDR2 YFSETQ. The length of the CDR3 is 14 residues.